The text below deals with one T cell receptor (beta chain). Its specific antigen is unknown. Within one base of it there is no much larger clone, and no base qualities were kept. What the time point label conveys for this sample: newly diagnosed, previously untreated cHL patient sample. CD4+ T cells were purified from thawed PBMCs by magnetic negative selection with a Miltenyi CD4+ T cell isolation kit. To serve as a comparison group for the relapsed/refractory trial patients, PBMCs were sequenced from patients with newly diagnosed, previously untreated classical Hodgkin lymphoma. Peripheral blood was collected in 8 mL Vacutainer Cell Preparation Tubes, from which PBMCs were isolated by centrifugation and then cryopreserved. Purified CD4+ and CD8+ fractions were prepared only for cases with an additional available PBMC sample. Magnetically labelled cells were depleted on LS columns in a quadroMACS separator, and the flow-through was collected as the purified fraction.

The data are from a study of PD-1 blockade in classical Hodgkin lymphoma (dated by TCRdb to the early 2020s). Concerning the study at large: A peripheral blood immune signature of response to PD-1 blockade in classical Hodgkin lymphoma was defined using TCR beta sequencing and CyTOF.

Broad study findings and their caveats: Baseline TCR diversity was reported as lower in newly diagnosed patients than in healthy donors, and lower still in relapsed/refractory patients. The study was limited to a single clinical trial cohort, and causes of repertoire differences, possibly disease activity or prior therapy, remained undefined.

CDR3 length: 14 amino acids, cysteine to phenylalanine. Solely the CDR3 DNA is kept, with 42 bases framed from the first base. Deletion took 3 bases off V and 4 bases off J, with a span of 10 bases between the germline ends. Sequences MDHEN (CDR1) and SYDVKM (CDR2) are obtained from the germline V gene. Genomic DNA was isolated using the Qiagen DNeasy kit from unsorted PBMCs as well as from negatively selected CD4+ and CD8+ fractions. TCR beta CDR3 regions were amplified by immunoSEQ multiplex PCR using primers annealing to V and J segments. A synthetic immune receptor repertoire was used to minimize amplification bias, and remaining bias was computationally removed after sequencing. The source study handled its data this way. Custom Python scripts were used to quantify repertoire diversity as the Shannon entropy index. Unsorted, CD4+ and CD8+ repertoires were examined separately, except in combined analyses, for which CD4+ and CD8+ sequences were merged in silico. In its TCRdb copy, this immuneACCESS table keeps in-frame sequences only and misses some clones. Where compared with another copy, unresolved V genes explain less than half of these, and the others have no known cause. The V and J calls and clone size are taken from that table; D and trimming were inferred from the DNA. In all, the sample holds fewer than 40,000 clones, and 85% to 90% of those were seen once. The ten largest make up 0.22% of the sample.

The V and J segments used are TRBV28 and TRBJ1-5; no confident D gene assignment can be made. Source material: CD4+ T cells from blood. This TCR came from a human donor with classical Hodgkin lymphoma. The nucleotide sequence is TGTGCCAGCAGTTTGGCACAGATTAATCAGCCCCAGCATTTT. The encoded protein is CASSLAQINQPQHF.